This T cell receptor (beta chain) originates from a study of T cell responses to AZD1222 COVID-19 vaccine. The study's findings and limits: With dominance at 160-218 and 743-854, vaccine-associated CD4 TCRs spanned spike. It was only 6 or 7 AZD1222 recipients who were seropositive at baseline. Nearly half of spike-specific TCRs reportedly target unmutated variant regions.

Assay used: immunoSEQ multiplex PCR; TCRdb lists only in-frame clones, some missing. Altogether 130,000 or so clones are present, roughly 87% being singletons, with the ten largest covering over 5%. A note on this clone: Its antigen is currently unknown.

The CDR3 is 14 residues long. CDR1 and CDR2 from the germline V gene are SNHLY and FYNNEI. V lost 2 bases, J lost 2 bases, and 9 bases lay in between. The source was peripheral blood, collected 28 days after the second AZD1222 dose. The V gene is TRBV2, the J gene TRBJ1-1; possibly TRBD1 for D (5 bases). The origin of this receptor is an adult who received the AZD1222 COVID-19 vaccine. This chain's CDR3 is CASSEQGINTEAFF. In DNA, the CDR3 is TGTGCCAGCAGTGAACAGGGCATTAACACTGAAGCTTTCTTT.